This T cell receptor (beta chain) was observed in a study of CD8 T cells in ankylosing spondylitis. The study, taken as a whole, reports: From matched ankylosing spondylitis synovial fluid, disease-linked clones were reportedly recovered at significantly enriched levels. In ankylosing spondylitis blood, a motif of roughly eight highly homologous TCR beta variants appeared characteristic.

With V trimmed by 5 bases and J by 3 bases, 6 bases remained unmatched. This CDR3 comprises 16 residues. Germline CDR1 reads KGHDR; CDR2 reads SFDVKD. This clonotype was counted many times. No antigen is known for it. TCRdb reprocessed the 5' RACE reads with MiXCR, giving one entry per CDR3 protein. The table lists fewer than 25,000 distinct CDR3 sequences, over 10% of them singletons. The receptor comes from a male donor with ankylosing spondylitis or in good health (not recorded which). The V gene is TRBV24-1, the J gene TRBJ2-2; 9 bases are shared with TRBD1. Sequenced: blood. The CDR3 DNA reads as TGTGCCACCAGTGTTTACAGGGGGCTGGACACCGGGGAGCTGTTTTTT. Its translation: CATSVYRGLDTGELFF.